This T cell receptor (beta chain) was found in a study of post-analysis software for immune sequencing data. For this clonotype: Its antigen is currently unknown.

Unique molecular identifiers had been added to the TCR beta cDNA libraries. A population of roughly 0.9 to 11 million T cells gave rise to around 530,000 cDNA molecules. TCRdb ran MiXCR on the PCR reads and lists one entry per CDR3 protein. The data show about half a million distinct CDR3 sequences, nearly 45% seen once. With V trimmed by 6 bases and J by 4 bases, 14 bases remained unmatched. This CDR3 comprises 16 residues. Germline assignment: CDR1 SGHVS and CDR2 FQNEAQ. Study-wide results and caveats: When patients were compared with controls, about five TRBV segments were more frequent, TRBV5-6, TRBV5-1 and TRBV20-1 among them. Relative to controls, patients with multiple sclerosis showed significantly lower normalized Chao1 diversity.

The sequencing sample was made of blood. This receptor was obtained from a girl aged 5-17 years with multiple sclerosis. The genes are TRBV7-8 and TRBJ1-1; TRBD1 aligns across 7 bases. For the CDR3, the DNA is TGTGCCAGCAGTTCTGGGGACAGTGTGGGGGGCACTGAAGCTTTCTTT. Translating gives CASSSGDSVGGTEAFF.